The present T cell receptor beta chain was sequenced within a study of cytomegalovirus exposure and HLA in healthy donors. This PCR relied on a set of 60 Vbeta primers and 13 Jbeta primers. The protocol was immunoSEQ multiplex PCR, while the TCRdb copy is restricted to in-frame clones and leaves out a portion. Of around 120,000 clones in the sample, 60% to 70% are singletons; the top ten hold 3.5% to 4%. In germline, CDR1 is MNHEY, CDR2 SVGAGI. The CDR3 length is 14 residues. With 6 bases clipped from V and 7 bases from J, the junction kept 7 bases outside the gene matches. The rearrangement links TRBV6-5 to TRBJ1-4, with 8 bases that match TRBD1. The specimen was PBMCs. The sequence was obtained from a young man in good health and CMV-seropositive. DNA for the CDR3: TGTGCCAGCAGATTCCAGGGGGCGGGTGAAAAACTGTTTTTT. Amino acids: CASRFQGAGEKLFF.